Given below is one T cell receptor beta chain in context. The data were obtained in a study of blood T cell repertoires in COVID-19. Across the study: The cDNA or gDNA used as material had been derived from T cells, B-cell-depleted T cells, or PBMCs.

Per the authors' pipeline: Amplifying reference gene primers gave estimates of nucleated cell counts. Clones were sequenced by immunoSEQ multiplex PCR, and TCRdb holds only the in-frame ones, with some missing. D and trimming come from the DNA, and the V and J calls and clone size come from that table. The table shows around 190,000 clones, with less than 90% occurring only once. People in the exposed group encountered a COVID-19 case within 2 weeks before entering the study. The CDR3 spans 12 residues. Germline V gives CDR1 SGHRS, CDR2 YFSETQ. Trimming took off 0 bases at V and 11 bases at J, with 11 bases between the two ends.

The receptor was isolated from a woman aged 30 to 39 who had been exposed to COVID-19. The chain carries TRBV5-1 and TRBJ1-2; D is ambiguous. The sequencing input was PBMCs or T cells enriched from blood (not recorded which). The CDR3 coding sequence is TGCGCCAGCAGCTTGGCAACAGAGACGTACACCTTC. It codes for CASSLATETYTF.